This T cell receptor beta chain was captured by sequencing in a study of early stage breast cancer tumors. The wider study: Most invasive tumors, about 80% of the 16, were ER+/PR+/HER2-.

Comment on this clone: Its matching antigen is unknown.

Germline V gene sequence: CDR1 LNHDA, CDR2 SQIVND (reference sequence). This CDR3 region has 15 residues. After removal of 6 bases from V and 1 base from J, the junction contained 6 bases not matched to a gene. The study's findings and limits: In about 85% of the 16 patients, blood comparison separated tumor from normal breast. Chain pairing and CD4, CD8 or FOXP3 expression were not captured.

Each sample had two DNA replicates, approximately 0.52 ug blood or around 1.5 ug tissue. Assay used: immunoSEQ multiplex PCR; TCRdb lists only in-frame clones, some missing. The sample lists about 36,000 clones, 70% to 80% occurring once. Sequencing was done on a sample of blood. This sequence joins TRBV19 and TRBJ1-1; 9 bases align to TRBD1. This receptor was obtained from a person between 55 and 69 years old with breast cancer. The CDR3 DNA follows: TGTGCCAGTAGGCAGGACAGGGGCGCGAACACTGAAGCTTTCTTT. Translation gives CASRQDRGANTEAFF.